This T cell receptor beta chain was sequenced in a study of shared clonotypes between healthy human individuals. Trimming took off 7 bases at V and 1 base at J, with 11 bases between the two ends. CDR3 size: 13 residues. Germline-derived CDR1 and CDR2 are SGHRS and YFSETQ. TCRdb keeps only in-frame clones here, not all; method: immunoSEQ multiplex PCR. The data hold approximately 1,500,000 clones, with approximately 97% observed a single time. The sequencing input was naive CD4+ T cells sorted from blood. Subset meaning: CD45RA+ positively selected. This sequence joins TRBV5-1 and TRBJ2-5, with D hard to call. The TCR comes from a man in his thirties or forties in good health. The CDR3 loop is CASAFRTQETQYF. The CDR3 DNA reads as TGCGCCAGCGCCTTCCGGACCCAAGAGACCCAGTACTTC.